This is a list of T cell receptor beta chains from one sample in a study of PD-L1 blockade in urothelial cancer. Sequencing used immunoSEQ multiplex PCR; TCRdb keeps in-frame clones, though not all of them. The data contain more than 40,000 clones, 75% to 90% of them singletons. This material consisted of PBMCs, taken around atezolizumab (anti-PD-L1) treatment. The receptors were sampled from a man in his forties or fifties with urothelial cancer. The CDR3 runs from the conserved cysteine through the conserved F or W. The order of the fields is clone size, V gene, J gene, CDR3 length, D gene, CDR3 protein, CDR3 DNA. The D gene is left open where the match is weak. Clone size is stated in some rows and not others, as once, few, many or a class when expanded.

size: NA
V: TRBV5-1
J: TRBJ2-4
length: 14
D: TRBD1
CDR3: CASSLVGQGNIQYF
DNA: TGCGCCAGCAGCTTGGTGGGACAGGGAAACATTCAGTACTTC

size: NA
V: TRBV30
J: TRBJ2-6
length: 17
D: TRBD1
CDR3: CAWDNVGGWSGANVLTF
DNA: TGTGCCTGGGATAATGTAGGGGGCTGGTCCGGGGCCAACGTCCTGACTTTC

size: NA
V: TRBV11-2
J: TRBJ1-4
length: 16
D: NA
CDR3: CASSLARGRTNEKLFF
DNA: TGTGCCAGCAGCTTGGCCCGGGGGAGGACTAATGAAAAACTGTTTTTT

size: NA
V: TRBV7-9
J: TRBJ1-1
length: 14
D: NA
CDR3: CASSLDPPGTEAFF
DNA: TGTGCCAGCAGCTTAGACCCCCCGGGCACTGAAGCTTTCTTT

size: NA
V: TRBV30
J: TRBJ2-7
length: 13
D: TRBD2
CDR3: CAWMGRGRGEQYF
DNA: TGTGCCTGGATGGGTCGCGGGAGGGGTGAGCAGTACTTC

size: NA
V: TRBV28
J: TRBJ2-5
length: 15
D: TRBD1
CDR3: CASSWVSGTAETQYF
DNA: TGTGCCAGCAGTTGGGTTTCAGGGACAGCAGAGACCCAGTACTTC

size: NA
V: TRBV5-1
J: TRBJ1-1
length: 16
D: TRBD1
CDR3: CASSSRQGVMDTEAFF
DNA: TGCGCCAGCAGCTCTAGACAGGGGGTTATGGACACTGAAGCTTTCTTT

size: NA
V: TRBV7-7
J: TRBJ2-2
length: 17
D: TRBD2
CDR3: CASTPRAAGSNTGELFF
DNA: TGTGCTAGCACTCCCCGGGCAGCGGGATCGAACACCGGGGAGCTGTTTTTT

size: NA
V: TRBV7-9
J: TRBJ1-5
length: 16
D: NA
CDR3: CASSLGLHGGVQPQHF
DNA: TGTGCCAGCAGCTTAGGACTGCATGGGGGGGTTCAGCCCCAGCATTTT

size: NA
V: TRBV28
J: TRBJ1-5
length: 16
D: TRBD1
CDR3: CASRVPGQGNNQPQHF
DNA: TGTGCCAGCAGGGTCCCGGGACAGGGGAACAATCAGCCCCAGCATTTT

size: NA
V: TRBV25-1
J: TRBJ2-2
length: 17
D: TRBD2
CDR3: CASSPTSGRAGSGELFF
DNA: TGTGCCAGCAGTCCGACTAGCGGGAGGGCCGGGAGCGGGGAGCTGTTTTTT

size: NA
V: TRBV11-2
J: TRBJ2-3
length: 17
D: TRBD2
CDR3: CASSLGASGGAGDTQYF
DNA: TGTGCCAGCAGCTTAGGAGCTAGCGGGGGGGCAGGAGATACGCAGTATTTT

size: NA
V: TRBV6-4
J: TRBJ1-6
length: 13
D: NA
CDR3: CASRRDFNSPLHF
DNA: TGTGCCAGCAGACGGGATTTTAATTCACCCCTCCACTTT

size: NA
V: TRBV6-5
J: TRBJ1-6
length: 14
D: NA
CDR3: CASKERDNVSPLHF
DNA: TGTGCCAGCAAAGAACGGGACAATGTTTCACCCCTCCACTTT

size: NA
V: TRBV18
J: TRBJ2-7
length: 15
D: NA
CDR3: CASSPLADSPSEQYF
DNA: TGTGCCAGCTCACCACTGGCAGACTCCCCCTCCGAGCAGTACTTC

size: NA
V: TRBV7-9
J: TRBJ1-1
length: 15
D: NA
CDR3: CASSLDQGLNTEAFF
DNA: TGTGCCAGCAGCTTAGACCAGGGCCTGAACACTGAAGCTTTCTTT

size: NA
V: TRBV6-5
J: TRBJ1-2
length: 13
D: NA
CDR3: CASRGELPYGYTF
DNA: TGTGCCAGCAGGGGAGAGTTACCCTATGGCTACACCTTC

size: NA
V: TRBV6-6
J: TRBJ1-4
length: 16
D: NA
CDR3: CASTQGTVYGNEKLFF
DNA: TGTGCCAGCACCCAAGGCACAGTGTATGGTAATGAAAAACTGTTTTTT

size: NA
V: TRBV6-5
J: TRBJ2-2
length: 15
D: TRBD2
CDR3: CASRERRGDTGELFF
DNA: TGTGCCAGCAGAGAAAGACGGGGGGACACCGGGGAGCTGTTTTTT

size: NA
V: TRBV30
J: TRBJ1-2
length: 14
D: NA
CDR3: CAWSVPDSPISYTF
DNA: TGTGCCTGGAGTGTACCGGACAGCCCTATTAGCTACACCTTC

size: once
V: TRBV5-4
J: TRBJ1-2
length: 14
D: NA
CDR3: CASSPGVGNYGYTF
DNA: TGTGCCAGCAGCCCGGGGGTGGGGAACTATGGCTACACCTTC

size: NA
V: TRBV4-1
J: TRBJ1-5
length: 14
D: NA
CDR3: CASSQVGGNQPQHF
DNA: TGCGCCAGCAGCCAAGTTGGAGGCAATCAGCCCCAGCATTTT

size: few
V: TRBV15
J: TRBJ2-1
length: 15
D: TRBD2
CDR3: CATSSPGRREHEQFF
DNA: TGTGCCACCAGCTCCCCGGGCCGGCGGGAGCATGAGCAGTTCTTC

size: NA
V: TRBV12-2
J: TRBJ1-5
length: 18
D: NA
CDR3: CASRFPLLTSYSNQPQHF
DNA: TGTGCAAGTCGCTTTCCCCTCTTGACTTCATATAGCAATCAGCCCCAGCATTTT

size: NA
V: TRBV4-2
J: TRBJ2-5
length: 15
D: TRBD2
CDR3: CASSQEGTSLETQYF
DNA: TGTGCCAGCAGCCAAGAGGGGACTAGCTTGGAGACCCAGTACTTC

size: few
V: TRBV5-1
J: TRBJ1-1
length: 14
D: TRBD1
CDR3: CASRGKQGDTEAFF
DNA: TGCGCCAGCAGGGGGAAACAGGGGGACACTGAAGCTTTCTTT

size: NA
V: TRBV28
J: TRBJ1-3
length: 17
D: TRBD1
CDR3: CASSPSGGPSSGNTIYF
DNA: TGTGCCAGCAGCCCTTCAGGGGGACCGAGCTCTGGAAACACCATATATTTT

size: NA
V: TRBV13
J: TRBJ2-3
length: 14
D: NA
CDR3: CASSLQGPTDTQYF
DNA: TGTGCCAGCAGCTTACAGGGGCCCACAGATACGCAGTATTTT

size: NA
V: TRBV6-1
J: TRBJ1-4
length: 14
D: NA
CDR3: CASSTGTTNEKLFF
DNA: TGTGCCAGCAGCACAGGGACGACTAATGAAAAACTGTTTTTT

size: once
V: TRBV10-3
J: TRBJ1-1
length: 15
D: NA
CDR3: CAISESQDLNTEAFF
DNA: TGTGCCATCAGTGAGTCGCAGGATCTGAACACTGAAGCTTTCTTT

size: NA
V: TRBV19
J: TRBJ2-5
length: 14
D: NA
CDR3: CASSIGSGQETQYF
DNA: TGTGCCAGTAGTATTGGGAGTGGGCAAGAGACCCAGTACTTC

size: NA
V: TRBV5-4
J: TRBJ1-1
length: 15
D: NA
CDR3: CASSSTGHGNTEAFF
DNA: TGTGCCAGCAGCTCAACAGGTCACGGGAACACTGAAGCTTTCTTT

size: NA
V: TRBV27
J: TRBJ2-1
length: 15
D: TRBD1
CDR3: CASRPGQGGYNEQFF
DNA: TGTGCCAGCAGGCCGGGACAGGGCGGGTACAATGAGCAGTTCTTC